Given below is one T cell receptor beta chain in context. Its recognized antigen is unknown. No base quality information exists; no much larger clone differs at one position. The collaborating institutions used their own protocols to collect whole blood in K2EDTA tubes. For TCRbeta analysis, collaborator samples were shipped as frozen whole blood, as isolated PBMCs, or as DNA extracted from either sample type. The data derive from a study of blood T cell repertoires in COVID-19 (dated by TCRdb to 2019 to 2021). In the study overall: Samples covering the acute and convalescent phases of COVID-19 were provided by collaborators in the United States, Italy and Spain. The prospective study material was composed of cDNA or gDNA derived from T cells, B-cell-depleted T cells, or PBMCs. The dataset comprised deeply sampled blood TCRbeta repertoires from subjects exposed to, actively infected with, or recovered from COVID-19. The repertoires were released in a freely available public database meant as a resource for research on the immune response to SARS-CoV-2. Samples came from the ongoing ImmuneRACE study (first 160 participants) plus 1,254 subjects from 6 global collaborators. A de-identified subject ID, COVID-19 status, age in years and sex were almost always included in the sample metadata. Where available, HLA class I and class II types were obtained from metadata supplied by the sample provider rather than from assay-based typing.

TCRbeta CDR3 regions were amplified from genomic DNA by means of the immunoSEQ Assay, a bias-controlled multiplex PCR. As for how the authors treated the data: The number of nucleated cells in each sample was estimated by amplification of reference gene primers within the assay. Sequence reads were collapsed and filtered to measure the absolute abundance of every unique TCRbeta CDR3 rearrangement. For each sample, productive Simpson clonality was calculated by taking the square root of Simpson's diversity index across productive rearrangements. TCRdb's version of the immuneACCESS table is confined to in-frame rearrangements and falls short of the full clone set. An unresolved V gene accounts for under half of the shortfall where checked; the remainder is of unknown origin. The V and J calls and clone size were taken over from that table, and D and trimming were inferred from the DNA. The sample table records fewer than 200,000 clones; more than 75% of these occur just once. In total, the top ten clones hold roughly 6% of the sample.

The V and J ends are trimmed by 4 bases and 6 bases, leaving 12 bases between them. Reading the germline V gene gives CDR1 SNHLY and CDR2 FYNNEI. The CDR3 contains 13 residues, cysteine and phenylalanine counted. Only CDR3 DNA is held: 39 bases, read in frame from base 1. General study outcomes and caveats: How much clinical and demographic metadata was included differed by source and by participant, and the metadata was provided uncurated.

This receptor was taken from a man aged 35 to 55 with active or convalescent COVID-19. This receptor chain uses TRBV2 and TRBJ1-2; TRBD1 is a possible D gene, resting on 5 matching bases. The material sequenced was peripheral blood. The CDR3 has the sequence CASSALQGDGYTF. The DNA is as follows: TGTGCCAGCAGTGCACTCCAAGGGGATGGCTACACCTTC. Beyond the CDR3, the reference TRBV2 and TRBJ1-2 genes provide the residues; the full variable domain reads: EPEVTQTPSHQVTQMGQEVILRCVPISNHLYFYWYRQILGQKVEFLVSFYNNEISEKSEIFDDQFSVERPDGSNFTLKIRSTKLEDSAMYFCASSALQGDGYTFGSGTRLTVV.